The rows below give T cell receptor beta chains drawn from one sample of a study of vaccination and CD4 T cells after COVID-19. MiXCR, applied by TCRdb to the PCR reads, yields one record per CDR3 protein. The sample contains approximately 12,000 distinct CDR3 sequences, 50% to 75% of which appear only once. No antigen has been assigned to these receptors. Sequencing used CD4+ T cells from blood, cultured in vitro. These receptors were collected from a human donor who had recovered from COVID-19. CDR3s include the opening cysteine and the closing phenylalanine or tryptophan. Fields, in order: D gene, V gene, clone size, J gene, CDR3 length, CDR3 DNA, CDR3 protein. A D gene is named only where the DNA matches it firmly. For some rows the clone size is stated as once, few or many, or as a class when expanded; others skip it.

TRBD1	TRBV7-2	.	TRBJ2-3	17	TGTGCCAGCAGCTTAGTCTTTGGGACAGGGGGCATAGATACGCAGTATTTT	CASSLVFGTGGIDTQYF
.	TRBV24-1	few	TRBJ1-2	14	TGTGCCACCGGCCGTGGGCCACCCGACTATGGCTACACCTTC	CATGRGPPDYGYTF
.	TRBV6-1	.	TRBJ1-2	12	TGTGCCAGCGGCCGGGGGGGTGGTGGCTACACCTTC	CASGRGGGGYTF
TRBD1	TRBV20-1	few	TRBJ1-6	15	TGCAGTGGCAAAGAGGGGACAGCTTTTAATTCACCCCTCCACTTT	CSGKEGTAFNSPLHF
.	TRBV7-2	few	TRBJ1-2	12	TGTGCCAGCAGCTTAGAGGGCTATGGCTACACCTTC	CASSLEGYGYTF
.	TRBV20-1	.	TRBJ1-6	14	TGCAGTGCTAGAGATGCCAGTCCGGCCTCACCCCTCCACTTT	CSARDASPASPLHF
.	TRBV27	few	TRBJ1-5	14	TGTGCCAGCAGTTTACTGGCAGGGAGTCAGCCCCAGCATTTT	CASSLLAGSQPQHF
.	TRBV4-1	.	TRBJ1-5	15	TGCGCCAGCAGCCAAGTGGGGCTTAGCAATCAGCCCCAGCATTTT	CASSQVGLSNQPQHF
.	TRBV7-9	.	TRBJ2-7	15	TGTGCCAGCAGCACCACGGGCGGGACAACCTACGAGCAGTACTTC	CASSTTGGTTYEQYF
TRBD1	TRBV10-3	.	TRBJ2-4	13	TGTGCCATCAGTGAGGGACAGGGAGGCATTCAGTACTTC	CAISEGQGGIQYF
.	TRBV7-2	.	TRBJ2-3	14	TGTGCCAGCAGCTTTTCTAGTGGGGCAGATACGCAGTATTTT	CASSFSSGADTQYF
TRBD1	TRBV20-1	few	TRBJ1-5	14	TGCAGTGCTCGTCCAGGACAGGGTTCACAGCCCCAGCATTTT	CSARPGQGSQPQHF
TRBD1	TRBV6-2/TRBV6-3	few	TRBJ2-3	15	TGTGCCAGCAGCCCCGGGACAGGGCACACAGATACGCAGTATTTT	CASSPGTGHTDTQYF
.	TRBV12-3/TRBV12-4	.	TRBJ2-3	15	TGTGCCAGCAGGCCGTCCGGGAGTATCACAGATACGCAGTATTTT	CASRPSGSITDTQYF
.	TRBV18	.	TRBJ2-5	14	TGTGCCAGCTCACCACCTAGCCTCCTGGAGACCCAGTACTTC	CASSPPSLLETQYF
.	TRBV4-1	.	TRBJ1-1	15	TGCGCCAGCAGCCACCCGGTCCCCCGGAACACTGAAGCTTTCTTT	CASSHPVPRNTEAFF
TRBD2	TRBV11-3	.	TRBJ2-2	18	TGTGCCAGCAGCCACTCACCAACTAGCGGGACTAACACCGGGGAGCTGTTTTTT	CASSHSPTSGTNTGELFF
.	TRBV5-1	.	TRBJ1-1	14	TGCGCCAGCAGCTCGTCGGGGGGGAACACTGAAGCTTTCTTT	CASSSSGGNTEAFF
.	TRBV19	.	TRBJ2-2	13	TGTGCCAGTAGTATTTTGGGGACCGGGGAGCTGTTTTTT	CASSILGTGELFF
TRBD2	TRBV7-6	.	TRBJ2-5	18	TGTGCCAGCAGCTTAGAGGCCCCCGGGACTAGCGGGAGGGAGACCCAGTACTTC	CASSLEAPGTSGRETQYF
TRBD1	TRBV10-2	.	TRBJ1-2	14	TGCGCCAGCAGTGAGTCCCGACAGGGGCTCGGCTACACCTTC	CASSESRQGLGYTF
TRBD1	TRBV11-2	.	TRBJ1-2	15	TGTGCCAGCAGCTTAGGGACAGGGCTGTGGGATGGCTACACCTTC	CASSLGTGLWDGYTF
TRBD1	TRBV10-3	few	TRBJ1-2	13	TGTGCCATCCAGACAGGGGACAACTATGGCTACACCTTC	CAIQTGDNYGYTF
.	TRBV20-1	.	TRBJ2-7	15	TGCAGTGCTAGAGAACGCGGCCGCAGGGTGGGCGAGCAGTACTTC	CSARERGRRVGEQYF
TRBD2	TRBV7-7	.	TRBJ2-1	13	TGTGCTAGCAGCTTAGGCGGGGGTGGCGAGCAGTTCTTC	CASSLGGGGEQFF
.	TRBV6-2/TRBV6-3	.	TRBJ2-3	16	TGTGCCAGCAGTTACTCTAAGTGGGACTCCACAGATACGCAGTATTTT	CASSYSKWDSTDTQYF
.	TRBV7-9	.	TRBJ2-2	16	TGTGCCAGCAGCCCCCCGGGGGCCGAGGACACCGGGGAGCTGTTTTTT	CASSPPGAEDTGELFF
TRBD2	TRBV5-5	.	TRBJ2-5	15	TGTGCCAGCAGCCATAGCGGGAGGGCCGGGGAGACCCAGTACTTC	CASSHSGRAGETQYF
TRBD2	TRBV20-1	few	TRBJ2-3	16	TGCAGTGCCGCCAAACTATGGCGGGAGGGCACAGATACGCAGTATTTT	CSAAKLWREGTDTQYF
TRBD2	TRBV6-1	few	TRBJ2-3	15	TGTGCCAGCAGCCCGACTAGCGGGAGCGGAGATACGCAGTATTTT	CASSPTSGSGDTQYF
.	TRBV2	few	TRBJ1-1	13	TGTGCCAGCATCGGACAAATGAACACTGAAGCTTTCTTT	CASIGQMNTEAFF
TRBD2	TRBV7-8	.	TRBJ2-1	13	TGTGCCAGCAGCGTGGATACTAGCGATGAGCAGTTCTTC	CASSVDTSDEQFF
.	TRBV7-8	few	TRBJ2-3	17	TGTGCCAGCAGCTTAGGGCAGGGACGCTCTAGCACAGATACGCAGTATTTT	CASSLGQGRSSTDTQYF
TRBD2	TRBV7-9	few	TRBJ2-3	17	TGTGCCAGCAGCACCACCCGGGCGGGAGGGGCCACAGATACGCAGTATTTT	CASSTTRAGGATDTQYF
.	TRBV20-1	few	TRBJ2-4	14	TGCAGTGCTAGTCTCCCATCGTCCAAAAACATTCAGTACTTC	CSASLPSSKNIQYF
.	TRBV5-1	.	TRBJ2-3	16	TGCGCCAGCAGCCCCCAGGGTGGTCTACGCACAGATACGCAGTATTTT	CASSPQGGLRTDTQYF